These 27 T cell receptor beta chains were all obtained from the same sample, sequenced in a study of cytomegalovirus exposure and HLA in healthy donors. A multiplex PCR was run with 60 Vbeta primers and 13 Jbeta primers. Measured with immunoSEQ multiplex PCR; TCRdb has only the in-frame clones, and not every one. This sample yields 150,000 to 200,000 clones, of which 78% are seen a single time; roughly 13% belongs to the top ten. The sample consisted of PBMCs. These receptors all come from a woman between 25 and 40 years old in good health and CMV-seropositive.

A few counts support this clone. CDR3: CASSRGSGRNTEAFF. The CDR3 DNA reads as TGCGCCAGCAGCCGGGGGTCAGGGAGGAACACTGAAGCTTTCTTT. The chain combines TRBV5-1 with TRBJ1-1, with a possible D match to TRBD1 (5 bases). The CDR3 runs to 15 residues. V was shortened by 4 bases and J by 1 base, with 14 bases between the two germline ends. Germline V gene sequence: CDR1 SGHRS, CDR2 YFSETQ. The whole variable domain, remainder taken from reference TRBV5-1 and TRBJ1-1, is KAGVTQTPRYLIKTRGQQVTLSCSPISGHRSVSWYQQTPGQGLQFLFEYFSETQRNKGNFPGRFSGRQFSNSRSEMNVSTLELGDSALYLCASSRGSGRNTEAFFGQGTRLTVV.

With regard to this clone: Germline and junction disagree at one end, which may indicate a read error. The chain couples TRBV7-9 to TRBJ1-2; TRBD1 is a possible D gene (5 bases). There are 14 residues in the CDR3. Germline lookup yields CDR1 SEHNR and CDR2 FQNEAQ (reference sequence). CDR3 loop: CSSSLAGRTTGYTF. Here the CDR3 DNA reads TGTTCCAGCAGCTTAGCGGGAAGGACAACTGGCTACACCTTC.

This clone has just a few counts. The chain couples TRBV28 to TRBJ2-5; a possible D gene is TRBD1 (6 bases). The CDR3 is 15 residues long. Looked up from germline, CDR1 is MDHEN and CDR2 is SYDVKM. V lost 5 bases and J lost 5, with 18 bases in between. CDR3 protein: CASSPPGHQRETQYF. The CDR3 coding sequence is TGTGCCAGCAGTCCCCCGGGACACCAACGGGAGACCCAGTACTTC. The full variable domain, completed using reference TRBV28 and TRBJ2-5, is DVKVTQSSRYLVKRTGEKVFLECVQDMDHENMFWYRQDPGLGLRLIYFSYDVKMKEKGDIPEGYSVSREKKERFSLILESASTNQTSMYLCASSPPGHQRETQYFGPGTRLLVL.

This rearrangement joins TRBV10-3 to TRBJ1-6; TRBD1 might be the D (5 bases). The CDR3 runs 13 residues. The V gene lost 2 bases and the J gene lost 12 bases, with 11 bases spanning the gap. Germline V CDR1 and CDR2: ENHRY, SYGVKD. CDR3 coding DNA: TGTGCCATCAGTGAGGTCAGGGAAGGACCCCTCCACTTT. Protein: CAISEVREGPLHF.

V is TRBV7-9 and J is TRBJ2-5; D unclear. TRBJ2-7 explains the end of the DNA better; the J call may be wrong. CDR1 and CDR2 (germline): SEHNR, FQNEAQ (reference sequence). The CDR3 runs to 15 residues. The CDR3: CASNPFIGQSYEQYF. DNA for the CDR3: TGTGCCAGCAACCCCTTTATCGGTCAATCATACGAGCAGTACTTC.

This clone came up once. V is TRBV5-1 and J is TRBJ2-7, with TRBD1 matching 7 bases. CDR3 length: 16 residues. Germline loops: CDR1 SGHRS, CDR2 YFSETQ. V was pared by 4 bases and J by 2 bases, with 12 bases of the junction left unmatched. The CDR3 coding sequence is TGCGCCAGCAGCCCCATCTTGGGACAGACCACCTACGAGCAGTACTTC. Translated: CASSPILGQTTYEQYF.

V gene TRBV19 combines with J gene TRBJ1-1, with 9 positions matching TRBD1. This CDR3 is built from 13 residues. Trimming at V came to 8 bases and at J to 0 bases, leaving 1 base not matched to a gene. Germline values: CDR1 LNHDA, CDR2 SQIVND (reference sequence). CDR3 DNA sequence: TGTGCCAGTGGGGACAGGGTGAACACTGAAGCTTTCTTT. Translating gives CASGDRVNTEAFF.

The J gene is TRBJ1-4, the V gene TRBV5-1, with 8 bases lining up with TRBD1. The CDR3 length is 17 residues. Looked up from germline, CDR1 is SGHRS and CDR2 is YFSETQ. V was clipped by 1 base and J by 0 bases; unmatched bases: 5. CDR3 sequence (DNA): TGCGCCAGCAGCTTGACAGGGGGAGATGCAACTAATGAAAAACTGTTTTTT. This codes for CASSLTGGDATNEKLFF.

The chain joins TRBV6-5 to TRBJ2-7; perhaps TRBD2 as D (6 bases). Germline CDR1 is MNHEY and CDR2 is SVGAGI. This CDR3 spans 15 amino acids. Trimming left V 5 bases short and J 4 bases short, with 18 bases between. The CDR3 loop is CASSLTGEAGYEQYF. The DNA of the CDR3 is TGTGCCAGCAGTCTAACGGGGGAGGCAGGGTACGAGCAGTACTTC.

The chain combines TRBV7-8 with TRBJ2-3; TRBD1 matches at 7 bases. V trimming: 1 base; J trimming: 0 bases; junction bases outside the gene matches: 16. CDR3 length: 20 amino acids. Germline CDR1 SGHVS, CDR2 FQNEAQ. CDR3 sequence: CASSLERRQSGGWSTDTQYF. CDR3 nucleotide sequence: TGTGCCAGCAGCTTAGAGAGGCGGCAGTCAGGGGGTTGGAGCACAGATACGCAGTATTTT.

The chain employs TRBV7-6 and TRBJ2-3; D not certain. V lost 6 bases to trimming and J lost 3 bases, with 10 bases between them. CDR3 size: 13 residues. Germline V lookup: CDR1 SGHVS, CDR2 FNYEAQ. CDR3 sequence (DNA): TGTGCCAGCAGATTAACTACTACAGATACGCAGTATTTT. It encodes CASRLTTTDTQYF.

The J gene is TRBJ2-1, the V gene TRBV29-1; tentatively, D is TRBD2 (6 bases). V was shortened by 4 bases and J by 8 bases, with 21 bases between the two germline ends. CDR1 and CDR2 (germline): SQVTM, ANQGSEA. This CDR3 is built from 15 residues. For the CDR3, the DNA is TGCAGCGTTGTCCGTGGGACTCTAGAGAGCGATGAGCAGTTCTTC. Protein: CSVVRGTLESDEQFF.

The chain couples TRBV5-1 to TRBJ1-2; 9 bases map to TRBD1. The CDR3 loop spans 16 amino acids. V lost 0 bases to trimming and J lost 5 bases; unmatched junction nucleotides: 8. Germline CDR1 and CDR2: SGHRS and YFSETQ. The CDR3 is CASSLAATGGVYGYTF. The CDR3 DNA follows: TGCGCCAGCAGCTTGGCCGCGACAGGGGGAGTTTATGGCTACACCTTC.

The chain links TRBV23-1 to TRBJ2-7; tentatively, D is TRBD1 (5 bases). TRBV23-1 belongs to the ORF category, with a function that is uncertain. Trimming removed 3 bases at V and 5 bases at J, with 8 bases between. This CDR3 comprises 12 residues. As DNA, the CDR3 is TGCGCCAGCAGTCAGCAGGGCCACGAGCAGTACTTC. It codes for CASSQQGHEQYF.

This chain connects TRBV29-1 to TRBJ1-2; 7 bases agree with TRBD1. The J segment lost 5 bases and the V segment lost 0 bases, leaving 6 bases of the junction unmatched. The CDR3 runs 14 residues. Germline values: CDR1 SQVTM, CDR2 ANQGSEA. In nucleotides, the CDR3 is TGCAGCGTTGAAGATAGCCTACAGGGGTATGGCTACACCTTC. Its protein product is CSVEDSLQGYGYTF.

The chain has TRBV7-2 and TRBJ2-5, with 8 bases identical to TRBD1. The CDR3 sequence is 15 residues long. Germline lookup yields CDR1 SGHTA and CDR2 FQGNSA. V gave up 3 bases and J gave up 1 base; unmatched junction bases: 4. CDR3 protein: CASSFDRGAQETQYF. In nucleotides, the CDR3 is TGTGCCAGCAGCTTCGACAGGGGAGCCCAAGAGACCCAGTACTTC.

The J gene is TRBJ2-3, the V gene TRBV6-1; D call uncertain. The germline V gene encodes CDR1 MNHNS and CDR2 SASEGT. Trimming took off 0 bases at V and 3 bases at J, with 10 bases between the two ends. This CDR3 contains 15 residues. Here the CDR3 DNA reads TGTGCCAGCAGTGAAGCTATGCACCAGACAGATACGCAGTATTTT. Amino acids: CASSEAMHQTDTQYF.

The chain employs TRBV6-4 and TRBJ1-4, with 9 positions matching TRBD1. Per the germline V gene, CDR1 is MRHNA and CDR2 is SNTAGT. The CDR3 is 15 residues long. V lost 7 bases to trimming and J lost 8 bases; unmatched junction nucleotides: 11. CDR3 protein: CASKERGQGGEKLFF. CDR3 nucleotides: TGTGCCAGCAAAGAAAGGGGACAGGGCGGGGAAAAACTGTTTTTT.

This clone occurred once. The rearrangement uses TRBV13 and TRBJ2-1; 8 bases match TRBD2. Per germline, CDR1 PRHDT and CDR2 FYEKMQ (reference sequence). The CDR3 spans 16 residues. V lost 7 bases and J lost 5; bases outside the gene matches: 13. CDR3: CASMLYGREGHNEQFF. The CDR3, as DNA: TGTGCCAGCATGCTTTACGGCCGGGAGGGCCACAATGAGCAGTTCTTC.

This sequence joins TRBV30 and TRBJ1-1; D is perhaps TRBD1 (5 bases). The germline V and J ends were trimmed by 2 bases and 7 bases, with 14 bases remaining between them. Looked up from germline, CDR1 is GTSNPN and CDR2 is SVGIG (reference sequence). The CDR3 consists of 13 residues. The CDR3 loop reads CAWSSLGGDEAFF. In DNA form, the CDR3 reads TGTGCCTGGAGTTCCCTGGGGGGTGATGAAGCTTTCTTT.

The rearrangement uses TRBV7-9 and TRBJ2-3; D is possibly TRBD2 (6 bases). The CDR3 covers 17 residues. The germline V and J ends were trimmed by 3 bases and 1 base, with 17 bases remaining between them. The V gene's germline CDR1 is SEHNR and CDR2 FQNEAQ (reference sequence). The CDR3 DNA is TGTGCCAGCAGCTTTGATCTAGCGCGAGGGGGCACAGATACGCAGTATTTT. It specifies CASSFDLARGGTDTQYF.

This clone came up once. The gene calls are TRBV19 and TRBJ1-5; the D is unclear. The CDR3 totals 13 residues. The ends were cut back, 4 bases at V and 9 bases at J, with 13 bases in the middle. Germline V gene sequence: CDR1 LNHDA, CDR2 SQIVND (reference sequence). CDR3 nucleotides: TGTGCCAGTAGTAAAAACCCTAAGTTGCCCCAGCATTTT. Encoded protein: CASSKNPKLPQHF.

The rearrangement uses TRBV6-4 and TRBJ2-1; 12 bases match TRBD2. CDR3 length: 15 amino acids. From germline, CDR1 is MRHNA and CDR2 SNTAGT. After removal of 4 bases from V and 4 bases from J, the junction contained 2 bases not matched to a gene. CDR3 loop: CASSATSGRYNEQFF. The CDR3 DNA sequence: TGTGCCAGCAGTGCCACTAGCGGGAGGTACAATGAGCAGTTCTTC.

Only one count was recorded for this clone. The chain employs TRBV4-1 and TRBJ1-3, with unresolved D. Germline V gene data show CDR1 as MGHRA and CDR2 as YSYEKL. V was clipped by 0 bases and J by 0 bases, with 18 bases between them. This CDR3 spans 19 amino acids. The CDR3 DNA reads as TGCGCCAGCAGCCAAGAGAGAGGCCGGATGGAGTCCTCTGGAAACACCATATATTTT. Its translation is CASSQERGRMESSGNTIYF.

The chain employs TRBV19 and TRBJ1-1, with D unclear. The CDR3 is made up of 15 amino acids. Germline V gene sequence: CDR1 LNHDA, CDR2 SQIVND (reference sequence). Trimming removed 8 bases from V and 1 base from J, with 17 bases in between. The CDR3 here is CASVRETAANTEAFF. The CDR3, as DNA: TGTGCCAGTGTCCGGGAAACCGCCGCGAACACTGAAGCTTTCTTT.

The rearrangement links TRBV2 to TRBJ2-7, with 7 bases aligning to TRBD1. With 3 bases clipped from V and 2 bases from J, the junction kept 16 bases outside the gene matches. The V gene's germline CDR1 is SNHLY and CDR2 FYNNEI. The CDR3 is 18 amino acids. The CDR3 nucleotides read TGTGCCAGCAGTGATAGGACAGGCGGACCGCTCTACACCTACGAGCAGTACTTC. Translated, it gives CASSDRTGGPLYTYEQYF.

A few counts support this clone. V gene TRBV28 combines with J gene TRBJ1-3, with unresolved D. V gave up 7 bases and J gave up 0 bases, with 19 bases separating them. Germline CDR1 is MDHEN and CDR2 is SYDVKM. The CDR3 extends over 17 amino acids. The CDR3 DNA sequence: TGTGCCAGCACCTCCGCTAGTCGCCTCAGCTCTGGAAACACCATATATTTT. As protein: CASTSASRLSSGNTIYF.